This is a list of T cell receptor beta chains from one sample in a study of T cells in Graves' hyperthyroidism and ophthalmopathy. TCRdb re-called the multiplex PCR reads through MiXCR, storing one row per CDR3 protein. This repertoire shows hundreds of thousands of distinct CDR3 sequences, around 20% found once; its top ten account for about 45%. The sample consisted of blood. The receptors originated from a man between 40 and 49 years old with Graves' hyperthyroidism. Both conserved end residues are part of each CDR3. The D gene is left open where the match is weak. Clone sizes are given selectively: once, few, many, or a class where the clone is expanded.

abundance	v_gene	d_gene	j_gene	len	CDR3nt	CDR3aa
few	TRBV19	NA	TRBJ1-3	17	TGTGCCAGTAGTGCGGGATTGGGACCGTCCTCTGGAAACACCATATATTTT	CASSAGLGPSSGNTIYF
few	TRBV7-9	TRBD1	TRBJ2-1	15	TGTGCCAGCAGCTTTACGGGACAGGGTCACAATGAGCAGTTCTTC	CASSFTGQGHNEQFF
many	TRBV2	TRBD1	TRBJ1-1	16	TGTGCCAGCAGCCCTCACTCAGGGGGAGTTTCGACTGAAGCTTTCTTT	CASSPHSGGVSTEAFF
NA	TRBV11-3	TRBD2	TRBJ2-2	16	TGTGCCAGCAGCGCTATAGGCGGGGGGCCCACCGGGGAGCTGTTTTTT	CASSAIGGGPTGELFF
many	TRBV9	NA	TRBJ1-6	13	TGTGCCAGCAGCGTCCAGGCGGAGTCACCCCTCCACTTT	CASSVQAESPLHF
many	TRBV12-3/TRBV12-4	NA	TRBJ1-6	13	TGTGCCAGCAGTTCCCCCAGTATGTTGGCCCTCCACTTT	CASSSPSMLALHF
NA	TRBV19	NA	TRBJ2-1	18	TGTGCCAGTAAATATCGGTTCGGGGCCGCGGAGGGATACAATGAGCAGTTCTTC	CASKYRFGAAEGYNEQFF
many	TRBV20-1	TRBD2	TRBJ2-5	16	TGCAGTGCTAGAGAGCTGAGCGGGGGGGCACGAGAGACCCAGTACTTC	CSARELSGGARETQYF
many	TRBV3-1	NA	TRBJ2-1	12	TGTGCCAGCAGCCAAGACTCAAATGAGCAGTTCTTC	CASSQDSNEQFF
few	TRBV28	TRBD1	TRBJ1-1	14	TGTGCCAGCACTAGGGACAGTTCGACCCTTGAAGCTTTCTTT	CASTRDSSTLEAFF
many	TRBV5-1	TRBD1	TRBJ2-1	16	TGCGCCAGCAGCCAACCTCCCGGGACAGGGGATGATGAGCAGTTCTTC	CASSQPPGTGDDEQFF
NA	TRBV9	NA	TRBJ2-2	14	TGTGCCAGCGGGAGGGGGCGCGACACCGGGGAGCTGTTTTTT	CASGRGRDTGELFF
many	TRBV11-2	TRBD1	TRBJ2-1	13	TGTGCCAGCAGCACGACAGGGGGCGGTGAGCAGTTCTTC	CASSTTGGGEQFF
many	TRBV2	TRBD2	TRBJ2-3	14	TGTGCCAGCAGTTTACTAGCGCAGGACGATACGCAGTATTTT	CASSLLAQDDTQYF
NA	TRBV28	NA	TRBJ2-1	16	TGTGCCAGCAGTTCCTGGCAGGGGACGGAATACAATGAGCAGTTCTTC	CASSSWQGTEYNEQFF
many	TRBV5-1	NA	TRBJ2-7	15	TGCGCCAGCAGCTCTGGAGCAGGGTTCTCCTACGAGCAGTACTTC	CASSSGAGFSYEQYF
few	TRBV20-1	NA	TRBJ2-1	12	TGCAGTGCTAGACCCAGTCTTAATGAGCAGTTCTTC	CSARPSLNEQFF
few	TRBV14	NA	TRBJ2-4	14	TGTGCCAGCAGCCCTCTCGGGGGCGAAAACATTCAGTACTTC	CASSPLGGENIQYF
NA	TRBV20-1	NA	TRBJ1-5	16	TGCAGTGCTAGAGATCCCAGACAGATTAGCAATCAGCCCCAGCATTTT	CSARDPRQISNQPQHF
many	TRBV10-2	TRBD1	TRBJ2-1	18	TGCGCCAGCAGTCATAGTGGGACAGGGGGTCCCGCGGGCAATGAGCAGTTCTTC	CASSHSGTGGPAGNEQFF
many	TRBV27	NA	TRBJ2-1	13	TGTGCCAGCGGAACAGGTTCCTACAATGAGCAGTTCTTC	CASGTGSYNEQFF
many	TRBV5-1	TRBD2	TRBJ2-3	15	TGCGCCAGCAGCTTCGGCGGGGGGAGCACAGATACGCAGTATTTT	CASSFGGGSTDTQYF
many	TRBV6-1	NA	TRBJ2-3	13	TGTGCCAGCAGCCCCGAGAGCACAGATACGCAGTATTTT	CASSPESTDTQYF
few	TRBV20-1	NA	TRBJ2-7	12	TGCAGTGCTTATCGACAGGCCCACGAGCAGTACTTC	CSAYRQAHEQYF
few	TRBV28	NA	TRBJ2-1	15	TGTGCCAGCAGTCCTACAGGAGCCTTTTACAATGAGCAGTTCTTC	CASSPTGAFYNEQFF
many	TRBV28	NA	TRBJ2-3	18	TGTGCCAGCAGCACCATGGACGGGGTAAATGGGAACACAGATACGCAGTATTTT	CASSTMDGVNGNTDTQYF
NA	TRBV6-1	TRBD2	TRBJ2-5	14	TGTGCCAGCAAGGGACTAGCCTCTCAAGAGACCCAGTACTTC	CASKGLASQETQYF
few	TRBV7-9	NA	TRBJ1-6	14	TGTGCCAGCAGCTCGGCGGGGGTATTGTCACCCCTCCACTTT	CASSSAGVLSPLHF
many	TRBV6-1	NA	TRBJ2-2	15	TGTGCCAGCAGTTCGCGGGGGCTAAGTCCCGGGGAGCTGTTTTTT	CASSSRGLSPGELFF
NA	TRBV4-2	TRBD2	TRBJ2-3	17	TGTGCCAGCAGCCACGCTCTAGCGGGGGGGCGTGCAGATACGCAGTATTTT	CASSHALAGGRADTQYF
many	TRBV6-1	NA	TRBJ1-1	15	TGTGCCAGCAGTGGGCCGGCACCTAAGAACACTGAAGCTTTCTTT	CASSGPAPKNTEAFF
many	TRBV11-2	NA	TRBJ2-2	14	TGTGCCAGCAGCTTATCGGAGAACACCGGGGAGCTGTTTTTT	CASSLSENTGELFF
few	TRBV24-1	NA	TRBJ2-5	12	TGTGCCACCAGTGACTTCAGGGAGACCCAGTACTTC	CATSDFRETQYF